These T cell receptor beta chains were read from a single sample in a study of chemoradiotherapy in HPV16-positive cancers. Method: immunoSEQ multiplex PCR; TCRdb's copy keeps in-frame clones and lacks some. The sample has about 24,000 clones; roughly 87% are singletons. The source material was blood, sampled from a patient who underwent chemoradiotherapy. The receptors here all came from a human donor with HPV-associated anogenital cancer. Both conserved end residues are part of each CDR3. The order of the fields is V gene, J gene, D gene, clone size, CDR3 DNA, CDR3 protein. The D gene is left open where the match is weak. Size is stated for part of the rows, as once, few or many counts, or as a class when the clone is expanded.

v_call: TRBV19
j_call: TRBJ2-5
d_call: NA
clone_size: NA
cdr3_nt: TGTGCCAGTAGTATGGCCGGAACCGGGGGAGAGACCCAGTACTTC
cdr3_aa: CASSMAGTGGETQYF

v_call: TRBV29-1
j_call: TRBJ2-1
d_call: NA
clone_size: once
cdr3_nt: TGCAGCGTTGAACGGACCTACAATGAGCAGTTCTTC
cdr3_aa: CSVERTYNEQFF

v_call: TRBV7-9
j_call: TRBJ2-3
d_call: NA
clone_size: NA
cdr3_nt: TGTGCCAGCAGCTTAGTTCTCGGCACCACAGATACGCAGTATTTT
cdr3_aa: CASSLVLGTTDTQYF

v_call: TRBV6-6
j_call: TRBJ1-2
d_call: TRBD1
clone_size: NA
cdr3_nt: TGTGCCAGCAGTAACTCGGGTGACAGGGAAGGAGGCTACACCTTC
cdr3_aa: CASSNSGDREGGYTF

v_call: TRBV5-8
j_call: TRBJ1-2
d_call: NA
clone_size: NA
cdr3_nt: TGTGCCAGCAGTGCCGGGACTCAGGGCTATGGCTACACCTTC
cdr3_aa: CASSAGTQGYGYTF

v_call: TRBV7-9
j_call: TRBJ2-3
d_call: NA
clone_size: NA
cdr3_nt: TGTGCCAGCAGCCCAGAGGGAGATACGCAGTATTTT
cdr3_aa: CASSPEGDTQYF

v_call: TRBV6-6
j_call: TRBJ1-1
d_call: TRBD1
clone_size: NA
cdr3_nt: TGTGCCAGCAGTATCACAGGGGGAACTGAAGCTTTCTTT
cdr3_aa: CASSITGGTEAFF

v_call: TRBV11-2
j_call: TRBJ2-5
d_call: TRBD2
clone_size: NA
cdr3_nt: TGTGCCAGCAGCGCCCGCCTAGCGGGGGTGCAAGAGACCCAGTACTTC
cdr3_aa: CASSARLAGVQETQYF

v_call: TRBV4-2
j_call: TRBJ1-5
d_call: NA
clone_size: once
cdr3_nt: TGTGCCAGCAGCCAAGAATGGGGGAATCAGCCCCAGCATTTT
cdr3_aa: CASSQEWGNQPQHF

v_call: TRBV29-1
j_call: TRBJ1-1
d_call: TRBD1
clone_size: NA
cdr3_nt: TGCAGCGTCTTGGGACAGGGGAACACTGAAGCTTTCTTT
cdr3_aa: CSVLGQGNTEAFF

v_call: TRBV2
j_call: TRBJ1-6
d_call: TRBD1
clone_size: NA
cdr3_nt: TGTGCCAGCAGTCCCCTTGGACAGGGGGATTCCTATAATTCACCCCTCCACTTT
cdr3_aa: CASSPLGQGDSYNSPLHF

v_call: TRBV18
j_call: TRBJ1-6
d_call: TRBD1
clone_size: NA
cdr3_nt: TGTGCCAGCTCACCGTCGGGACAGAATTCACCCCTCCACTTT
cdr3_aa: CASSPSGQNSPLHF